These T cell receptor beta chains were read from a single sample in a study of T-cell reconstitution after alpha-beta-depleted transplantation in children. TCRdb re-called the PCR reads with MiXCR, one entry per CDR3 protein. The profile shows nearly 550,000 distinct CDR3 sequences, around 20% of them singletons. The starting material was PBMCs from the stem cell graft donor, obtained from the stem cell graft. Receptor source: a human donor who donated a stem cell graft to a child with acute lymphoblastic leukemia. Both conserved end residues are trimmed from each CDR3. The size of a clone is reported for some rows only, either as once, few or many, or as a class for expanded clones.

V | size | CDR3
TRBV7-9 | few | ASSLGSWGNTEAF
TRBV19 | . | ACREGTETQY
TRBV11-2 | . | ASSQDSVFSGNTIY
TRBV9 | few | ASSSSGGNTEAF
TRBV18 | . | ASSGQQETQY
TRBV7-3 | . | ASSLRSSGVDSNYGYT
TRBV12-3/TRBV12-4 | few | ASSFGQGVSWGNTIY
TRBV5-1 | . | ASTGQATDTQY
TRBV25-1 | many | ASSSAGRYTGELF
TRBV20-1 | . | SATSGRDFQLPRVDEQF
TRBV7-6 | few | ASSLGAGYSGNTIY
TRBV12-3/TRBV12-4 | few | ASSLYTSGYNEQF
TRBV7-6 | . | ASSLKDRGMNTEAF